This TCR beta chain stems from a study of shared T cell receptors in the human thymus. TCRdb's table, derived via immunoSEQ multiplex PCR, lists solely in-frame clones and lacks some. The sample shows some 700,000 clones, approximately 83% of them seen only once. The CDR3 contains 16 residues. The V and J ends lost 8 bases and 2 bases, in that order; junction bases with no gene match: 12. Germline CDR1 and CDR2: MDHEN and SYDVKM. Another study also made use of these data, one on human thymus T cells. As that report states: Congenital heart defects were the reason for the corrective surgery that the donors, healthy Finnish infants, were having. As related research reported, thymic repertoires overlapped highly among unrelated individuals.

Material: thymocytes. The chain employs TRBV28 and TRBJ2-3; 8 nucleotides align to TRBD2. This sequence originates from a girl less than two years old with a congenital heart defect. As DNA, the CDR3 is TGTGCCAGCCGTGACCGGACTAGCCCCCTCACAGATACGCAGTATTTT. Translated, it gives CASRDRTSPLTDTQYF.